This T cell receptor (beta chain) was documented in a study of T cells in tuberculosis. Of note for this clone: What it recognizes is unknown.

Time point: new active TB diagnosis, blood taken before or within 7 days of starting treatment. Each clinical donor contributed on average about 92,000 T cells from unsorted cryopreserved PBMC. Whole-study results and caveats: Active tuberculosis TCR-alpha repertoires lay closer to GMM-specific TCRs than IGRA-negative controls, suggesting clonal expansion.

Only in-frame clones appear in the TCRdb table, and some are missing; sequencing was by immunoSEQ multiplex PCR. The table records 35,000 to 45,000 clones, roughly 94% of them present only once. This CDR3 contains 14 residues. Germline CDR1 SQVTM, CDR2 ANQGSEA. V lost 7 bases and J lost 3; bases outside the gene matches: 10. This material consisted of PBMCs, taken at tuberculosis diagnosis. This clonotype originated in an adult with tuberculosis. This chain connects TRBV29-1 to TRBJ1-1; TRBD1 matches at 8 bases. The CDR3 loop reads CSASRGLSDTEAFF. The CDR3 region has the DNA TGCAGCGCTAGCAGGGGGCTGTCCGACACTGAAGCTTTCTTT.